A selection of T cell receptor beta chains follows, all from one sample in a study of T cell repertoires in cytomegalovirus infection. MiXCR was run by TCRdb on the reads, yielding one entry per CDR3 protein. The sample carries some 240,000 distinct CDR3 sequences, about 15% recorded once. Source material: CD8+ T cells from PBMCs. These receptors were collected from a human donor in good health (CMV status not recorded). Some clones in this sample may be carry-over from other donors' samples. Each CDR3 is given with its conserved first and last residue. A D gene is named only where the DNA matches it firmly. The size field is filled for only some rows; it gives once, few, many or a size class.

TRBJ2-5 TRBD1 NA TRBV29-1 TGCAGCGTTGAACTTCCCCAGGACAGGGTCCAAGAGACCCAGTACTTC CSVELPQDRVQETQYF
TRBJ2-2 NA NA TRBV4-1 TGCGCCAGCAGCCAAGAACGACAGAGTAACACCGGGGAGCTGTTTTTT CASSQERQSNTGELFF
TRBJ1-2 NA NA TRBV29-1 TGCAGCGTTGAAAGGGAGGGTCTTTTTAATAACTATGGCTACACCTTC CSVEREGLFNNYGYTF
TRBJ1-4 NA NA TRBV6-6 TGTGCCAGCAGTTTCCCTTGGGCGACACTTAATGAAAAACTGTTTTTT CASSFPWATLNEKLFF
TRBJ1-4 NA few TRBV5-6 TGTGCCAGCAGCTCGGACATTGCGCCTCCGAGGGAAAAACTGTTTTTT CASSSDIAPPREKLFF
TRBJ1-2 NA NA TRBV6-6 TGTGCCAGCAGTTACGGGACGACAGGCAACGGGGGCTACACCTTC CASSYGTTGNGGYTF
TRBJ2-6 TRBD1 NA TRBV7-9 TGTGCCAGCAGAGGACAGGGACGCGTCGCCGGGGCCAACGTCCTGACTTTC CASRGQGRVAGANVLTF
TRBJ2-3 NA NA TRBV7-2 TGTGCCAGCAGCTTGACGGGGTTAAGCACAGATACGCAGTATTTT CASSLTGLSTDTQYF
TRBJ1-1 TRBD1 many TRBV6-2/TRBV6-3 TGTGCCAGCAGTACCTCGGACAGGGGGCCGTTGAATACTGAAGCTTTCTTT CASSTSDRGPLNTEAFF
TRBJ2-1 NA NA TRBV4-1 TGCGCCAGCAGCCAAAGGTCCAATGAGCAGTTCTTC CASSQRSNEQFF
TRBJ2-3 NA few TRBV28 TGTGCCAGCAGTCTAGCGCCACTCACAGATACGCAGTATTTT CASSLAPLTDTQYF
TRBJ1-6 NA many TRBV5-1 TGCGCCAGCAGCTCCGCTTACCTCAGAGGTCCTAATTCACCCCTCCACTTT CASSSAYLRGPNSPLHF
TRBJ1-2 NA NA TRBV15 TGTGCCACCAGCAGCTCTCGGGGTGCTAGCTATGGCTACACCTTC CATSSSRGASYGYTF
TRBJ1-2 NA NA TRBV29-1 TGCAGCGTTGAAGGTGAGGAAAGGACTAACTATGGCTACACCTTC CSVEGEERTNYGYTF
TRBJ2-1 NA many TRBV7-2 TGTGCCAGCAGCTTAGCAACGCGGACGTCCAATGAGCAGTTCTTC CASSLATRTSNEQFF
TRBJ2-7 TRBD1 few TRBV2 TGTGCCAGCAGTGAACGGACAGGGGTTTGGTACGAGCAGTACTTC CASSERTGVWYEQYF
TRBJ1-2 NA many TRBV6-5 TGTGCCAGCAGTCTGGGGCTGACTGGGAACTATGGCTACACCTTC CASSLGLTGNYGYTF
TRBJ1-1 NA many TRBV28 TGTGCCAGCAGTCTATTCGACAGTAGAACCACTGAAGCTTTCTTT CASSLFDSRTTEAFF
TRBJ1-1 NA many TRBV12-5 TGTGCTAGCGACAGCTTAATGAACACTGAAGCTTTCTTT CASDSLMNTEAFF
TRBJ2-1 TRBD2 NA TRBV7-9 TGTGCCAGCAGCTCACAGACTAGCGGTCCGGCCAATGAGCAGTTCTTC CASSSQTSGPANEQFF
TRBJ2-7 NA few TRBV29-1 TGCAGCGGAAGGGACCGATACGAGCAGTACTTC CSGRDRYEQYF
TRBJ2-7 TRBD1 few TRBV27 TGTGCCAGCAGTGCAACAGGGGTCTTGTTTTCCTACGAGCAGTACTTC CASSATGVLFSYEQYF
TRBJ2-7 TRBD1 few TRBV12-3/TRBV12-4 TGTGCCAGCAGTGTGGGGGACAGAGGAGTCTACGAGCAGTACTTC CASSVGDRGVYEQYF
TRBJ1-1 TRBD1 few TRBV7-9 TGTGCCAGCAGGAGGACAGGGGAGACTGAAGCTTTCTTT CASRRTGETEAFF
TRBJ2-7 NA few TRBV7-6 TGTGCCAGCAGCTCGACTAGGAGCTACGAGCAGTACTTC CASSSTRSYEQYF
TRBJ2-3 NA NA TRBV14 TGTGCCAGCAGCCAAGATGTGGGAACCCTTCTCACAGATACGCAGTATTTT CASSQDVGTLLTDTQYF
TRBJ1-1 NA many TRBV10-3 TGTGCCATCAGTGAGAGTCGGGGGAACACTGAAGCTTTCTTT CAISESRGNTEAFF
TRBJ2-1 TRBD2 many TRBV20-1 TGCAGTGCTAGAGATCTTAGCGGGGGGGACAATGAGCAGTTCTTC CSARDLSGGDNEQFF
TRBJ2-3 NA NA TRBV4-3 TGCGCCAGCAGCCCTAAGACGCCGGGTGGGACAGATACGCAGTATTTT CASSPKTPGGTDTQYF
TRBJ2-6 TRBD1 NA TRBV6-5 TGTGCCAGCAGTTACAATGCGGGACAGGACCGGGCCAACGTCCTGACTTTC CASSYNAGQDRANVLTF
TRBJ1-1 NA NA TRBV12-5 TGTGCTAGTGGTTTGGTATGGGGGGGCACTGAAGCTTTCTTT CASGLVWGGTEAFF
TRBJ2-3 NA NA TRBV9 TGTGCCAGCAGCCTCCTCCTGGTGAGCACAGATACGCAGTATTTT CASSLLLVSTDTQYF
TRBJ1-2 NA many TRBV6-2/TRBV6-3 TGTGCCAGCAACCCAACGGGCCGGGACCTGTTTCGTGGCTACACCTTC CASNPTGRDLFRGYTF
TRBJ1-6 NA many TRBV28 TGTGCCAGCAGTTTCCCTGGGCGGGTCGTCTATAATTCACCCCTCCACTTT CASSFPGRVVYNSPLHF
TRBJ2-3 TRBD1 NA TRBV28 TGTGCCAGCAGCCTAGACAGGGCCCTCACAGATACGCAGTATTTT CASSLDRALTDTQYF
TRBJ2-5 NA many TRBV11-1 TGTGCCAGCAGCTCCACAGGGTACCAAGAGACCCAGTACTTC CASSSTGYQETQYF
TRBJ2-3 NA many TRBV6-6 TGTGCCAGCGCGGGCTTTAACACAGATACGCAGTATTTT CASAGFNTDTQYF
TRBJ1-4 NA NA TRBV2 TGTGCCAGCAGTGATCCTGGTGGCATTGATGAAAAACTGTTTTTT CASSDPGGIDEKLFF
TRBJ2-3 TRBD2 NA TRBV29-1 TGCAGCGTCGAGGGACTAGCGGGGGGGGCCACAGATACGCAGTATTTT CSVEGLAGGATDTQYF
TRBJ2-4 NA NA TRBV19 TGTGCCACCGTGACAGGAGACATTCAGTACTTC CATVTGDIQYF
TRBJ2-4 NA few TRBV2 TGTGCCAGCAGTGATGGACAGTTAGCCAAAAACATTCAGTACTTC CASSDGQLAKNIQYF
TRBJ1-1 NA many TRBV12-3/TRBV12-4 TGTGCCAGCAGCCCTATTCCAGGGTTGAACACTGAAGCTTTCTTT CASSPIPGLNTEAFF
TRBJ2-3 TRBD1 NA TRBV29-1 TGCAGCGTTAGGACAGGAGCAGATACGCAGTATTTT CSVRTGADTQYF
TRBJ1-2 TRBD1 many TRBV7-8 TGTGCCAGCAGCTTAAGGGGGCGCGCCTTGGGCTATGGCTACACCTTC CASSLRGRALGYGYTF
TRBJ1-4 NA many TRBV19 TGTGCCAGTAGTACCAACACGCTCGATGAAAAACTGTTTTTT CASSTNTLDEKLFF
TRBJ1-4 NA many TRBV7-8 TGTGCCAGCAGCCCCAATGTGGGGGCTAATGAAAAACTGTTTTTT CASSPNVGANEKLFF
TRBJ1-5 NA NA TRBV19 TGTGCCAGTAGAGATGTGGGGGTCCATCAGCCCCAGCATTTT CASRDVGVHQPQHF
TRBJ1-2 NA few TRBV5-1 TGCGCCAGCAGCTTGGGGGCCCAGGACGTTGACTATGGCTACACCTTC CASSLGAQDVDYGYTF